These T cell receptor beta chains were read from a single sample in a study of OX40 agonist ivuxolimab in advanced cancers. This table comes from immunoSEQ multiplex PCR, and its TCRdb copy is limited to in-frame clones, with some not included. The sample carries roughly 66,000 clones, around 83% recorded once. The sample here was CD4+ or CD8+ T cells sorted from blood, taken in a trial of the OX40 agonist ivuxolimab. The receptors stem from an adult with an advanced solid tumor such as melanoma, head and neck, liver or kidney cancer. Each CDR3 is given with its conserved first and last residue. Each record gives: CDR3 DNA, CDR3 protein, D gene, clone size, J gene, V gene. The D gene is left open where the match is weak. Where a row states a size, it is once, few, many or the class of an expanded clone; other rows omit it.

TGCGCCAGCAGCCGGGGAGACTCAGGTCCCACCGGGGAGCTGTTTTTT | CASSRGDSGPTGELFF | . | . | TRBJ2-2 | TRBV5-1
TGTGCCAGCAGTGCTTCCACACAGGGGGACACTGAAGCTTTCTTT | CASSASTQGDTEAFF | TRBD1 | . | TRBJ1-1 | TRBV6-1
TGTGCCTGGAGACAGGGTCGCTCCTACGAGCAGTACTTC | CAWRQGRSYEQYF | . | once | TRBJ2-7 | TRBV30
TGTGCTAGTGGTTTGGGTCGCATTGAGCAGTTCTTC | CASGLGRIEQFF | . | . | TRBJ2-1 | TRBV12-5
TGTGCCAGCACTTCGGGACGTCGAGCTTTTTATAGCAATCAGCCCCAGCATTTT | CASTSGRRAFYSNQPQHF | . | few | TRBJ1-5 | TRBV28
TGTGCCAGCAGCCTAGCTGTATGGGACGAGCAGTACTTC | CASSLAVWDEQYF | . | . | TRBJ2-7 | TRBV7-2
TGTGCCAGCAGGACAGGGGCCTACGAGCAGTACTTC | CASRTGAYEQYF | TRBD1 | . | TRBJ2-7 | TRBV27
TGTGCCAGCAGTCGGGACAGGGAAAACACCATATATTTT | CASSRDRENTIYF | TRBD1 | once | TRBJ1-3 | TRBV14
TGCGCCAGCAGCTTGAGAAGGGACACGCTCTACGAGCAGTACTTC | CASSLRRDTLYEQYF | . | . | TRBJ2-7 | TRBV5-1
TGTGCCTGGAGTGTTCCAGGGGTATCCTCCTACAATGAGCAGTTCTTC | CAWSVPGVSSYNEQFF | . | . | TRBJ2-1 | TRBV30
TGTGCCAGCAGTTTGTCCGGGACAGGGAGAGGTGAGCAGTACTTC | CASSLSGTGRGEQYF | TRBD1 | . | TRBJ2-7 | TRBV27
TGTGCCAGCACCCCTGGCCTGGGGAACACCGGGGAGCTGTTTTTT | CASTPGLGNTGELFF | . | . | TRBJ2-2 | TRBV28
TGTGCCAGCAGCTCCCGGGGACTGGATCAGCCCCAGCATTTT | CASSSRGLDQPQHF | . | . | TRBJ1-5 | TRBV7-8
TGTGCTAGTGGCGCCCTAGGGGGGGGTCAGCCCCAGCATTTT | CASGALGGGQPQHF | . | . | TRBJ1-5 | TRBV12-5
TGTGCCAGCAGCGTAGACCCTAGCGGGACAACCCTCTACGAGCAGTACTTC | CASSVDPSGTTLYEQYF | TRBD2 | . | TRBJ2-7 | TRBV9
TGCAGCTCCGGCCAAGCCCACCAAGAGACCCAGTACTTC | CSSGQAHQETQYF | . | few | TRBJ2-5 | TRBV29-1
TGTGCCAGTAGTATAACCCGGACTAGCGGGAGGAGAACCGGGGAGCTGTTTTTT | CASSITRTSGRRTGELFF | TRBD2 | . | TRBJ2-2 | TRBV19
TGTGCCAGCAGTCGACAAGCGACGGGGAGCACTGAAGCTTTCTTT | CASSRQATGSTEAFF | . | once | TRBJ1-1 | TRBV27
TGTGCCAGCACCCTCCCCCCTGGGGTAGCGGGAGTATACAATGAGCAGTTCTTC | CASTLPPGVAGVYNEQFF | . | . | TRBJ2-1 | TRBV21-1
TGTGCCAGCAAGACCACAGGAGACTCTGGAAACACCATATATTTT | CASKTTGDSGNTIYF | . | . | TRBJ1-3 | TRBV6-5
TGCGCCAGCAGCTTGACAGGCTCCAGAGGGTACAATGAGCAGTTCTTC | CASSLTGSRGYNEQFF | . | . | TRBJ2-1 | TRBV5-1
TGCGCCAGCAGCTTGGGTGTGGATACCGGGGAGCTGTTTTTT | CASSLGVDTGELFF | . | . | TRBJ2-2 | TRBV5-1
TGTGCCAGCAGCCAAGGACAGGGCAATCAGCCCCAGCATTTT | CASSQGQGNQPQHF | . | once | TRBJ1-5 | TRBV14
TGTGCCAGCAGTGAGTATCAGGCCGCCTACGAGCAGTACTTC | CASSEYQAAYEQYF | . | . | TRBJ2-7 | TRBV6-1
TGTGCCAGCAGTGGGGCACTGGGGTCCTACGAGCAGTACTTC | CASSGALGSYEQYF | . | . | TRBJ2-7 | TRBV2
TGCGCCAGCAGCTCCCTAGCCGGAGATGAGCAGTTCTTC | CASSSLAGDEQFF | . | . | TRBJ2-1 | TRBV5-1
TGTGCCAGCTCACCACTGGGGGTTCGCTACACCTTC | CASSPLGVRYTF | . | . | TRBJ1-2 | TRBV18
TGTGCCATCAGTGAGTCTTTTGCCCGGGAGTGGGGCTACACCTTC | CAISESFAREWGYTF | . | . | TRBJ1-2 | TRBV10-3
TGTGCCAGCAGTTATTCCCCCGGGGGGGACACTGAAGCTTTCTTT | CASSYSPGGDTEAFF | . | . | TRBJ1-1 | TRBV6-5